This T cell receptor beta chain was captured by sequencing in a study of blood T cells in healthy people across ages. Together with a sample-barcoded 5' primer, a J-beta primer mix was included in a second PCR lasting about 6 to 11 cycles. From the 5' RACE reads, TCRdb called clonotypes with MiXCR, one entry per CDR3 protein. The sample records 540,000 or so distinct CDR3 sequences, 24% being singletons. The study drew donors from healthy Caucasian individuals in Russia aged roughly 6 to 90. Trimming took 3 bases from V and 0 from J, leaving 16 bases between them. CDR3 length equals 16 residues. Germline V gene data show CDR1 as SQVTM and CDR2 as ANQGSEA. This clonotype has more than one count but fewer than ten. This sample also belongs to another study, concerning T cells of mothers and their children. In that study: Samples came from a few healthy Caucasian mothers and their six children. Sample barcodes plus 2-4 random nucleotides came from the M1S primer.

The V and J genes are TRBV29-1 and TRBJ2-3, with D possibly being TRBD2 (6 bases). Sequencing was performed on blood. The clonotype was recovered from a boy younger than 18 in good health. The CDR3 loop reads CSVEVPSGPSTDTQYF. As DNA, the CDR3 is TGCAGCGTTGAGGTTCCAAGCGGGCCCAGCACAGATACGCAGTATTTT.